This TCR beta chain is from a study of T cells in localized non-small cell lung cancer. Produced via immunoSEQ multiplex PCR; TCRdb's table is partial and in-frame only. Here the sample spans just under 80,000 clones, 75% to 85% being singletons. Points from the study as a whole: Heterogeneity stays possible, as sequencing covered only one tumor region. Tumor showed lower T cell clonality than uninvolved adjacent lung, where it was highest. In adjacent lung, a median around 50 of the top 100 tumor clones were found.

The length of the CDR3 is 14 residues. The germline gives CDR1 SGHAT, CDR2 FQNNGV. V shed 1 base and J shed 4 bases, with 7 bases lying between them. This clone came up a few times. Its antigen remains unidentified. The chain joins TRBV11-2 to TRBJ2-2; D not resolved. This clonotype was sampled from a female donor aged 60 or older with stage I lung adenocarcinoma. The sequenced sample was peripheral blood, obtained before any cancer treatment. Written as DNA, the CDR3 is TGTGCCAGCAGCTTAGTCCCCGCCACCGGGGAGCTGTTTTTT. Encoded protein: CASSLVPATGELFF.